The clone carrying this TCR beta chain appeared a single time. CDR3 length: 14 residues. From germline, CDR1 is SQVTM and CDR2 ANQGSEA. With V trimmed by 6 bases and J by 6 bases, 7 bases remained unmatched. This entry is derived from a study of blood T cells in healthy people across ages. Combining a sample-barcoded 5' primer with a J-beta primer mix, a second PCR ran for roughly 7 to 11 cycles. One entry per CDR3 protein, called by TCRdb with MiXCR from the 5' RACE reads. The sample carries about 640,000 distinct CDR3 sequences, approximately 59% recorded once. The rearrangement uses TRBV29-1 and TRBJ1-4; TRBD1 matches 10 bases. The clonotype comes from a man aged 55 to 70 in good health. Specimen: blood. The CDR3 protein is CSVTTGGLYEKLFF. In DNA, the CDR3 is TGCAGCGTCACGACAGGGGGCCTGTATGAAAAACTGTTTTTT. Drawing the rest from reference TRBV29-1 and TRBJ1-4, the complete variable domain is SAVISQKPSRDICQRGTSLTIQCQVDSQVTMMFWYRQQPGQSLTLIATANQGSEATYESGFVIDKFPISRPNLTFSTLTVSNMSPEDSSIYLCSVTTGGLYEKLFFGSGTQLSVL.